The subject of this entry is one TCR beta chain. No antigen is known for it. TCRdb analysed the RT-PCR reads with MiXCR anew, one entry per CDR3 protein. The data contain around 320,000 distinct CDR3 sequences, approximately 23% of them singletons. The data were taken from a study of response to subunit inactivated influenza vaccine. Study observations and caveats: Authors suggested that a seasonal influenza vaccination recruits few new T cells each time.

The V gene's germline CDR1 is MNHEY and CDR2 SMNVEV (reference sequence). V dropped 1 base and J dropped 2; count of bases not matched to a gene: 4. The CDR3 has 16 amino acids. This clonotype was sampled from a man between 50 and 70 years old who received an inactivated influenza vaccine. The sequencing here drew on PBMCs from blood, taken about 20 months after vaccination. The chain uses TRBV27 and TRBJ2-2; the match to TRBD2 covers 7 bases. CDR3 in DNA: TGTGCCAGCAGTTTATTAGCGGGTACTAACACCGGGGAGCTGTTTTTT. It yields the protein CASSLLAGTNTGELFF.